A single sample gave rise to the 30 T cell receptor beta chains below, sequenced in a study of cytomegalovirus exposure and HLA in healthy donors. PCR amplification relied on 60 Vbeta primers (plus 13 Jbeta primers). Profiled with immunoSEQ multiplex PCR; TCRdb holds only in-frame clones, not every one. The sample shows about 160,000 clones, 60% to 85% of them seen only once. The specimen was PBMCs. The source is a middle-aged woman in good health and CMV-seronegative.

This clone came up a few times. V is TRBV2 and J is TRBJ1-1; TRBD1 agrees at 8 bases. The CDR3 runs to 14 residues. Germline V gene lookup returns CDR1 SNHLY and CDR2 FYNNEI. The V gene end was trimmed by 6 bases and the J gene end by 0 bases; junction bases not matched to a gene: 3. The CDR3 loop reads CASRGQAMNTEAFF. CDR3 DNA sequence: TGTGCCAGCAGGGGACAGGCCATGAACACTGAAGCTTTCTTT.

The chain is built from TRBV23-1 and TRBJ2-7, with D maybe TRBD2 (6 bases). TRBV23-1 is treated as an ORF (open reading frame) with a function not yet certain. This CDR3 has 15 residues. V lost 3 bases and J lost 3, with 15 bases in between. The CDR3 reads CASSHPGLGDYEQYF. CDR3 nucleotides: TGCGCCAGCAGTCATCCGGGACTGGGAGACTACGAGCAGTACTTC.

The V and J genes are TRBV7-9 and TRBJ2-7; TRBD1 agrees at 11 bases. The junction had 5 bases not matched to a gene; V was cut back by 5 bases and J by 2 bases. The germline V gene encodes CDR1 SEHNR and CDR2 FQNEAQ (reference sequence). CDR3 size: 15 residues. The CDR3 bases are TGTGCCAGCAGCCCTTGGACAGGGGGCGCCTACGAGCAGTACTTC. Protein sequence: CASSPWTGGAYEQYF.

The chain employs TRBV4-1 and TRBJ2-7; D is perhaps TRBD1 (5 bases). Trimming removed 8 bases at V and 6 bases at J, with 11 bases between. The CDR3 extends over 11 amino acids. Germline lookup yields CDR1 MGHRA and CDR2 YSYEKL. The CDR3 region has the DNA TGCGCCAGCCAGGGATTCGGCGAGCAGTACTTC. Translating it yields CASQGFGEQYF.

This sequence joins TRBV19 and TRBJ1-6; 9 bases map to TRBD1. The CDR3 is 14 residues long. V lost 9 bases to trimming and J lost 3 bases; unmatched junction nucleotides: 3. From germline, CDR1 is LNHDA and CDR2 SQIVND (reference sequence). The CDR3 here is CASGTGSYNSPLHF. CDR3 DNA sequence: TGTGCCAGCGGGACAGGGAGCTATAATTCACCCCTCCACTTT.

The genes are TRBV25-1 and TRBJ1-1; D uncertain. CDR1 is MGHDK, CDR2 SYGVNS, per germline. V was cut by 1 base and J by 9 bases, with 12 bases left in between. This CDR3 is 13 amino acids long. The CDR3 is CASSEFLTEKAFF. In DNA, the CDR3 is TGTGCCAGCAGTGAATTCCTCACAGAGAAAGCTTTCTTT.

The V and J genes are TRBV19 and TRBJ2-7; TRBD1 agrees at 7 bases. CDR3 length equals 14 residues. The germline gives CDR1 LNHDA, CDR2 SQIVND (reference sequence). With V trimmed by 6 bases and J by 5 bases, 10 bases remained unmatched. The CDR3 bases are TGTGCCAGTAGAACCCGACAGGGTAGCCACGAGCAGTACTTC. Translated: CASRTRQGSHEQYF.

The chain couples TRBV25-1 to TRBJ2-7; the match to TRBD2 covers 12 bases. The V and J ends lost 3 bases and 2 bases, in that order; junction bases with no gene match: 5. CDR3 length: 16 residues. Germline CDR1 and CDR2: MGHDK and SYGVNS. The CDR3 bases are TGTGCCAGCAGTGAGCTAGCGGGGGGGTTTCCCTACGAGCAGTACTTC. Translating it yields CASSELAGGFPYEQYF.

CDR3 nucleotide sequence: TGTGCCAGTAGTAAGAATTCCGGGTACAACTATGGCTACACCTTC. Its translation is CASSKNSGYNYGYTF. The chain employs TRBV19 and TRBJ1-2; D is undetermined. Germline V CDR1 and CDR2: LNHDA, SQIVND (reference sequence). The CDR3 loop spans 15 amino acids. V lost 4 bases and J 2 bases, leaving 14 bases between the germline ends.

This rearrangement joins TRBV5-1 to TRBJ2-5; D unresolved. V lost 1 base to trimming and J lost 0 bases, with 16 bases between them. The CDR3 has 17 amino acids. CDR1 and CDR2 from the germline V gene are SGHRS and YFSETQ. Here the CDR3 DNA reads TGCGCCAGCAGCTTGAACAGCTTGGTTTCCGACCAAGAGACCCAGTACTTC. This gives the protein CASSLNSLVSDQETQYF.

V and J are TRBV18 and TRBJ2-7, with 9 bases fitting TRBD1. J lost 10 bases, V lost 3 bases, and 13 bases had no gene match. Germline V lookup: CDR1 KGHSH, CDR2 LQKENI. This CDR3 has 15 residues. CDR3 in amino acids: CASSPGTGTTTRQYF. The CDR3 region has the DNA TGTGCCAGCTCACCCGGGACAGGGACTACTACGAGACAGTACTTC.

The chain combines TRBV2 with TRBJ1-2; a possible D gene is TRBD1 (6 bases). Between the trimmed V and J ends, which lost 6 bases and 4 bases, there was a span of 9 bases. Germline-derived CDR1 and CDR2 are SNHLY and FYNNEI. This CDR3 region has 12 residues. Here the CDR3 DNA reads TGTGCCAGCAGGGCGGACAGCTATGGCTACACCTTC. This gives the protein CASRADSYGYTF.

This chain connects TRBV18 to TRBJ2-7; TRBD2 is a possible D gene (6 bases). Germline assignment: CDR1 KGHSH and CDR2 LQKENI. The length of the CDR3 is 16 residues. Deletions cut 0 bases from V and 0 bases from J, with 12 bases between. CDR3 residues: CASSPPEGRSSYEQYF. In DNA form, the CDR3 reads TGTGCCAGCTCACCACCGGAGGGGCGTTCCTCCTACGAGCAGTACTTC. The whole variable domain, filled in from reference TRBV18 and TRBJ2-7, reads NAGVMQNPRHLVRRRGQEARLRCSPMKGHSHVYWYRQLPEEGLKFMVYLQKENIIDESGMPKERFSAEFPKEGPSILRIQQVVRGDSAAYFCASSPPEGRSSYEQYFGPGTRLTVT.

The CDR3 is CASSSQPNTEAFF. The CDR3 DNA reads TGTGCCAGCAGCTCACAGCCGAACACTGAAGCTTTCTTT. The chain recombines TRBV7-3 with TRBJ1-1; D unresolved. Trimming cost V 4 bases and J 1 base, with 7 bases left between them. The V gene's germline CDR1 is SGHTA and CDR2 FQGTGA. The CDR3 has 13 residues.

CDR3 coding DNA: TGTGCCAGCAGTGGGGGGACAGGGGTTGTGTTGGAGACCCAGTACTTC. Amino acids: CASSGGTGVVLETQYF. This chain joins TRBV2 and TRBJ2-5, with TRBD1 matching over 10 bases. Per germline, CDR1 SNHLY and CDR2 FYNNEI. This CDR3 contains 16 residues. The trim removed 4 bases at V and 5 bases at J, leaving 10 bases unmatched.

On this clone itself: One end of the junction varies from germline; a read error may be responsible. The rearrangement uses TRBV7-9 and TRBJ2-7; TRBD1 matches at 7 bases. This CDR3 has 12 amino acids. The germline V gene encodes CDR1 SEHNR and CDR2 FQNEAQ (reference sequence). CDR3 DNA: TGTTCCAGCAGCTATGACAGGGCCGAGCAGTACTTC. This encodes CSSSYDRAEQYF. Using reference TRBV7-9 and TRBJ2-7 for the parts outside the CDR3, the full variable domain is DTGVSQNPRHKITKRGQNVTFRCDPISEHNRLYWYRQTLGQGPEFLTYFQNEAQLEKSRLLSDRFSAERPKGSFSTLEIQRTEQGDSAMYLCSSSYDRAEQYFGPGTRLTVT.

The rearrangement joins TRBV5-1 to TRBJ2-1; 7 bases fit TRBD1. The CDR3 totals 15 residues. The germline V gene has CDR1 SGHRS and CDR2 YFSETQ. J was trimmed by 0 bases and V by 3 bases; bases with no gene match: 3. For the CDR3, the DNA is TGCGCCAGCAGCTCCGGGACAGACTCCTACAATGAGCAGTTCTTC. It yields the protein CASSSGTDSYNEQFF.

CDR3 DNA sequence: TGCGCCAGCAGCCCACGGACTAGCACAGATACGCAGTATTTT. Translated: CASSPRTSTDTQYF. This rearrangement joins TRBV5-1 to TRBJ2-3, with D possibly TRBD2 on 5 matching bases. Germline V gene data show CDR1 as SGHRS and CDR2 as YFSETQ. Between the trimmed V and J ends, which lost 4 bases and 0 bases, there was a span of 9 bases. The length of the CDR3 is 14 residues.

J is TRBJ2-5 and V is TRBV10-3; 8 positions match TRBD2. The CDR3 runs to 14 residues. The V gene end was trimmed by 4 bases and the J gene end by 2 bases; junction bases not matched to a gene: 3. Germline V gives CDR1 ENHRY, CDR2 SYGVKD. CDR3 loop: CAISVRGGQETQYF. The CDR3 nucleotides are TGTGCCATCAGTGTTCGGGGGGGTCAAGAGACCCAGTACTTC.

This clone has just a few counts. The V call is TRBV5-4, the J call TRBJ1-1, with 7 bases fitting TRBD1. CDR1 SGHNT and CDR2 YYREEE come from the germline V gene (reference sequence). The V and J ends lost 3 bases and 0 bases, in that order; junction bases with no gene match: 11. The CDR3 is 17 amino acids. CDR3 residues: CASSYPSAGGMNTEAFF. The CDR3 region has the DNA TGTGCCAGCAGCTACCCCTCGGCAGGGGGTATGAACACTGAAGCTTTCTTT.

The CDR3 region has the DNA TGTGCCAGTAGTATTCCGGGACTAGCGTCGGGGACGCAGTATTTT. Amino acids: CASSIPGLASGTQYF. The chain couples TRBV19 to TRBJ2-3; 10 nucleotides agree with TRBD2. J lost 9 bases, V lost 3 bases, and 9 bases had no gene match. The germline CDR1 and CDR2 sequences are LNHDA and SQIVND (reference sequence). There are 15 residues in the CDR3.

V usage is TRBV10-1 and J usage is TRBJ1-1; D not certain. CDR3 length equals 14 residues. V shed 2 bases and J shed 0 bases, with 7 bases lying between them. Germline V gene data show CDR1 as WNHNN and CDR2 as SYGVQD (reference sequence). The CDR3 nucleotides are TGCGCCAGCAGTGAGCGGGGTATGAACACTGAAGCTTTCTTT. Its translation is CASSERGMNTEAFF.

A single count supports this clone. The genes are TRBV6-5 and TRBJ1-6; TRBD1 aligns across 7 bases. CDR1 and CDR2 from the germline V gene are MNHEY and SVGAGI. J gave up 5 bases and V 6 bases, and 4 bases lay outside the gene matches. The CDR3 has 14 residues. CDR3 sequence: CASSLGQNNSPLHF. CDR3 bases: TGTGCCAGCAGCTTGGGACAGAATAATTCACCCCTCCACTTT.

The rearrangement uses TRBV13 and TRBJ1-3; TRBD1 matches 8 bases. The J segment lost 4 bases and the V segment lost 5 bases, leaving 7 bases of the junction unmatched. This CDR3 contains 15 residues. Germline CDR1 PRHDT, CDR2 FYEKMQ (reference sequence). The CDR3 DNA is TGTGCCAGCAGCCCGGACAGGGTCTCAGGAAACACCATATATTTT. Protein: CASSPDRVSGNTIYF.

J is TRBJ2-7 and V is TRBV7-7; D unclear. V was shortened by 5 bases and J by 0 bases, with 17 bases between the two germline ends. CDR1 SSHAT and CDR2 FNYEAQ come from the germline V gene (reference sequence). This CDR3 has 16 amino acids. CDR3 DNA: TGTGCCAGCAGCCCCGGTGTGGGCATAGGCTCCTACGAGCAGTACTTC. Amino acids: CASSPGVGIGSYEQYF.

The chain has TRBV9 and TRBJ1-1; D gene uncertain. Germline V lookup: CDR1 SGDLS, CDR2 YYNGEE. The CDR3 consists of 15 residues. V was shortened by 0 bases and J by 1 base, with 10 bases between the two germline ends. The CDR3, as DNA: TGTGCCAGCAGCGTAGAAATGGGCAGGAACACTGAAGCTTTCTTT. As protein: CASSVEMGRNTEAFF.

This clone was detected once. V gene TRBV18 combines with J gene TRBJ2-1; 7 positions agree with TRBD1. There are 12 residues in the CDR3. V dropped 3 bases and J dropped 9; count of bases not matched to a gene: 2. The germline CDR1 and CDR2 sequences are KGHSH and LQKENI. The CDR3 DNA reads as TGTGCCAGCTCACCGACAGGGACTGAGCAGTTCTTC. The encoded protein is CASSPTGTEQFF.

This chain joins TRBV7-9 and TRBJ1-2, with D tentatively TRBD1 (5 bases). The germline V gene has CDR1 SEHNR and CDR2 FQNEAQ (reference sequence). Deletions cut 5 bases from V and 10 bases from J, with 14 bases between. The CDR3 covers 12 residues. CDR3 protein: CASSPLGGVYTF. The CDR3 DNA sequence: TGTGCCAGCAGCCCCCTTGGGGGGGTCTACACCTTC.

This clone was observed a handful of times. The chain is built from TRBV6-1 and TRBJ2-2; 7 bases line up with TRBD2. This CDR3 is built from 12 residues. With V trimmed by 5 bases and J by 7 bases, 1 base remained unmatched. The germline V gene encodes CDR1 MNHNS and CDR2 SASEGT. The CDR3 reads CASSWDYGELFF. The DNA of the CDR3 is TGTGCCAGCAGTTGGGACTACGGGGAGCTGTTTTTT.

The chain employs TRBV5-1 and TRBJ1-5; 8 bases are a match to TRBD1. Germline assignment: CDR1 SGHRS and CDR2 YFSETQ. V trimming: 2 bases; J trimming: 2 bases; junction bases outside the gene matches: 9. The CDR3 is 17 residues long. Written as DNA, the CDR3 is TGCGCCAGCAGCTTACGGACAGGGAGTAAAGGCAATCAGCCCCAGCATTTT. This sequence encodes CASSLRTGSKGNQPQHF.